The next 14 T cell receptor beta chains were all read from a single sample in a study of shared clonotypes between healthy human individuals. Using immunoSEQ multiplex PCR, the repertoire was profiled, and TCRdb retains in-frame clones only, with some absent. This sample carries 550,000 to 600,000 clones, about 98% of them seen once, and the ten largest clones take more than 0.3%. Naive CD8 cells lacked CD45RO and underwent positive selection for CCR7, leaving out terminally differentiated effector memory CD45RA+ cells. Material for sequencing was naive CD8+ T cells sorted from blood. These receptors all come from a man aged 30-40 years in good health.

This rearrangement joins TRBV5-1 to TRBJ2-1; D is unresolved. CDR3 length: 14 residues. The germline V gene has CDR1 SGHRS and CDR2 YFSETQ. Trimming removed 5 bases from V and 0 bases from J, with 9 bases in between. CDR3 sequence (DNA): TGCGCCAGCAGATACGAGAGCTCCTACAATGAGCAGTTCTTC. It translates to CASRYESSYNEQFF.

This clone showed up just once. The chain joins TRBV9 to TRBJ2-1; the D is unclear. Germline values: CDR1 SGDLS, CDR2 YYNGEE. This CDR3 has 14 amino acids. Trimming took off 0 bases at V and 6 bases at J, with 10 bases between the two ends. The CDR3 coding sequence is TGTGCCAGCAGCGTAGGGTGGTACGGCAATGAGCAGTTCTTC. Translation: CASSVGWYGNEQFF.

The chain joins TRBV5-4 to TRBJ2-2, with 7 bases lining up with TRBD2. This CDR3 is built from 16 residues. CDR1 is SGHNT, CDR2 YYREEE, per germline (reference sequence). V was pared by 0 bases and J by 4 bases, with 6 bases of the junction left unmatched. CDR3 nucleotide sequence: TGTGCCAGCAGCTTGGGGCTAGCGGCAGGCACCGGGGAGCTGTTTTTT. It codes for CASSLGLAAGTGELFF.

The chain uses TRBV11-2 and TRBJ2-3; D might be TRBD1 (5 bases). Between the trimmed V and J ends, which lost 0 bases and 2 bases, there was a span of 15 bases. Germline-derived CDR1 and CDR2 are SGHAT and FQNNGV. The CDR3 contains 17 residues. Written as DNA, the CDR3 is TGTGCCAGCAGCTTAGATCAGGGTCCCAGCTACACAGATACGCAGTATTTT. Translation: CASSLDQGPSYTDTQYF.

The V and J genes are TRBV19 and TRBJ1-5; D is uncertain. The CDR3 consists of 13 residues. Germline lookup yields CDR1 LNHDA and CDR2 SQIVND (reference sequence). Trimming removed 7 bases at V and 4 bases at J, with 11 bases between. DNA of the CDR3: TGTGCCAGTACCCAGGCAGAAAATCAGCCCCAGCATTTT. It yields the protein CASTQAENQPQHF.

The V and J genes are TRBV5-8 and TRBJ2-7, with no clear D. The germline gives CDR1 SGHTS, CDR2 YDEGEE. This CDR3 is 13 amino acids long. V lost 5 bases, J lost 0 bases, and 9 bases lay in between. CDR3 nucleotides: TGTGCCAGCAGTCCCGAAGACTCCTACGAGCAGTACTTC. It specifies CASSPEDSYEQYF.

V gene TRBV28 combines with J gene TRBJ2-3; D is possibly TRBD2 (6 bases). CDR1 MDHEN and CDR2 SYDVKM come from the germline V gene. V gave up 6 bases and J gave up 0 bases, with 16 bases separating them. This CDR3 is built from 16 residues. CDR3 DNA sequence: TGTGCCAGCAGCTTAATAGCGGAAACTAGCACAGATACGCAGTATTTT. Amino acid sequence: CASSLIAETSTDTQYF.

The rearrangement uses TRBV6-5 and TRBJ2-7, with D uncertain. The V end was cut by 0 bases, the J end by 0 bases, with 12 bases between. Germline CDR1 is MNHEY and CDR2 is SVGAGI. This CDR3 contains 16 residues. In DNA, the CDR3 is TGTGCCAGCAGTTACTCGAATCCAGAGAGCTCCTACGAGCAGTACTTC. This codes for CASSYSNPESSYEQYF.

The chain links TRBV7-9 to TRBJ2-5; TRBD1 matches 10 bases. Germline trimming cut 5 bases from V and 3 bases from J; bases unmatched to any gene: 12. The CDR3 has 17 residues. Germline loops: CDR1 SEHNR, CDR2 FQNEAQ (reference sequence). The CDR3 sequence is CASSPSPGTGVEETQYF. In DNA, the CDR3 is TGTGCCAGCAGCCCGAGCCCCGGGACAGGGGTTGAAGAGACCCAGTACTTC.

The chain joins TRBV18 to TRBJ2-1; D unclear. The germline CDR1 and CDR2 sequences are KGHSH and LQKENI. This CDR3 is built from 15 residues. V lost 3 bases to trimming and J lost 0 bases, with 9 bases between them. CDR3 sequence reads: CASSPLDRSYNEQFF. For the CDR3, the DNA is TGTGCCAGCTCACCCCTAGACCGCTCCTACAATGAGCAGTTCTTC.

V gene TRBV9 combines with J gene TRBJ2-7, with TRBD1 matching 9 bases. Germline CDR1 and CDR2: SGDLS and YYNGEE. This CDR3 is 14 amino acids long. V was pared by 4 bases and J by 5 bases, with 7 bases of the junction left unmatched. CDR3 sequence (DNA): TGTGCCAGCAGCCCACGGGACAGGGTCCACGAGCAGTACTTC. Translating gives CASSPRDRVHEQYF.

The chain is built from TRBV29-1 and TRBJ2-3; possibly TRBD1 for D (5 bases). V was pared by 7 bases and J by 0 bases, with 11 bases between. Germline lookup yields CDR1 SQVTM and CDR2 ANQGSEA. The CDR3 is 13 amino acids. CDR3 in DNA: TGCAGCGCTAACAGGCTTAGCACAGATACGCAGTATTTT. This codes for CSANRLSTDTQYF.

The gene calls are TRBV7-2 and TRBJ2-1; maybe TRBD2 (6 bases). CDR3 length equals 15 residues. Trimming took off 2 bases at V and 9 bases at J, with 17 bases between the two ends. The germline V gene encodes CDR1 SGHTA and CDR2 FQGNSA. Here the CDR3 DNA reads TGTGCCAGCAGCTTATTGGGGGGAGAGGCCCGTGAGCAGTTCTTC. Translation: CASSLLGGEAREQFF.

This chain's CDR3 is CASSHGQPGANVLTF. CDR3 DNA: TGTGCCAGCAGCCATGGACAGCCTGGGGCCAACGTCCTGACTTTC. This chain links TRBV11-2 with TRBJ2-6, with TRBD1 as a possible D gene (6 bases). The V gene lost 5 bases and the J gene lost 2 bases, with 10 bases spanning the gap. Germline values: CDR1 SGHAT, CDR2 FQNNGV. This CDR3 is built from 15 residues. Based on the CDR3 plus reference TRBV11-2 and TRBJ2-6, the full variable domain is EAGVAQSPRYKIIEKRQSVAFWCNPISGHATLYWYQQILGQGPKLLIQFQNNGVVDDSQLPKDRFSAERLKGVDSTLKIQPAKLEDSAVYLCASSHGQPGANVLTFGAGSRLTVL.